In its sample, the clone carrying this TCR beta chain was seen a few times. V was trimmed by 0 bases and J by 2 bases, leaving 13 bases between them. This CDR3 has 16 amino acids. Germline V lookup: CDR1 MGHRA, CDR2 YSYEKL. The sample originates from a study of shared T cell receptors in the human thymus. Clones were read by immunoSEQ multiplex PCR, and TCRdb kept only the in-frame ones, dropping some. The sample lists hundreds of thousands of clones; more than 70% were seen once. The same sample was also studied in work on human thymus T cells. That work contributes: Resections obtained during corrective heart surgery supplied the thymus tissue. What appeared biased in thymic and blood repertoires was the usage of V and J genes. The related literature has documented a marked overlap of thymic repertoires among unrelated individuals.

The receptor was derived from a boy less than two years old with a congenital heart defect. The rearrangement joins TRBV4-1 to TRBJ1-1; D not resolved. Sequencing was performed on thymocytes. The CDR3 spells CASSQDRGHLNTEAFF. In nucleotides, the CDR3 is TGCGCCAGCAGCCAAGATCGTGGGCACCTAAACACTGAAGCTTTCTTT.